The 22 T cell receptor beta chains listed next were all sequenced from one sample in a study of blood T cell repertoires in COVID-19 (dated by TCRdb to the early 2020s). Libraries were constructed by the immunoSEQ multiplex PCR assay. This is the immuneACCESS table as TCRdb keeps it, with only in-frame sequences that have V and J called. A part of the clones is gone; compared with another copy, unresolved V genes explain less than half, and the rest is unexplained. The sample data list roughly 14,000 clones, and approximately 82% of these were observed just once. In total, the top ten clones hold around 26% of the sample. The sequenced material came from peripheral blood. The receptors were gathered from a woman aged 45-65 years with active or convalescent COVID-19.

This chain links TRBV18 with TRBJ2-7; 10 bases align to TRBD2. V trimming: 3 bases; J trimming: 3 bases; junction bases outside the gene matches: 5. The CDR3 is made up of 15 amino acids. Germline CDR1 KGHSH, CDR2 LQKENI. This chain's CDR3 is CASSPAGLAYYEQYF. In DNA form, the CDR3 reads TGTGCCAGCTCACCGGCGGGACTAGCGTACTACGAGCAGTACTTC.

This chain joins TRBV14 and TRBJ1-2, with 10 bases aligning to TRBD1. Germline V gene lookup returns CDR1 SGHDN and CDR2 FVKESK. The CDR3 is 14 amino acids. V lost 4 bases and J lost 8; bases outside the gene matches: 7. CDR3 residues: CASSLGQGVIGYTF. DNA for the CDR3: TGTGCCAGCAGCCTTGGACAGGGGGTAATAGGCTACACCTTC.

The J gene is TRBJ2-5, the V gene TRBV9; 11 positions match TRBD2. The CDR3 extends over 16 amino acids. J was trimmed by 5 bases and V by 3 bases; bases with no gene match: 9. Germline V gives CDR1 SGDLS, CDR2 YYNGEE. The CDR3 nucleotides read TGTGCCAGCAGCGCCGATAGCGGGAGGGCCGGGGAGACCCAGTACTTC. Amino acids: CASSADSGRAGETQYF. Supplemented by reference TRBV9 and TRBJ2-5, the full variable domain reads DSGVTQTPKHLITATGQRVTLRCSPRSGDLSVYWYQQSLDQGLQFLIQYYNGEERAKGNILERFSAQQFPDLHSELNLSSLELGDSALYFCASSADSGRAGETQYFGPGTRLLVL.

The chain is built from TRBV18 and TRBJ2-3; 9 bases are a match to TRBD1. The germline V gene encodes CDR1 KGHSH and CDR2 LQKENI. The CDR3 loop spans 15 amino acids. Unmatched junction bases numbered 5, after V lost 6 bases and J lost 1 base. Here the CDR3 reads CASSYWTGGTDTQYF. The CDR3 DNA sequence: TGTGCCAGCTCCTATTGGACAGGGGGCACAGATACGCAGTATTTT.

V is TRBV9 and J is TRBJ2-1; 7 bases are shared with TRBD2. Germline values: CDR1 SGDLS, CDR2 YYNGEE. Losses at the gene ends were 0 bases for V and 1 base for J; bases not matched to a gene: 4. The CDR3 contains 16 residues. Here the CDR3 DNA reads TGTGCCAGCAGCGTAGGGGTCGGGAGGTCCTACAATGAGCAGTTCTTC. This encodes CASSVGVGRSYNEQFF.

This clone appeared a few times. This chain connects TRBV7-9 to TRBJ2-1; TRBD2 matches at 13 bases. The CDR3 spans 15 residues. Germline CDR1 is SEHNR and CDR2 is FQNEAQ (reference sequence). V was pared by 6 bases and J by 9 bases, with 8 bases of the junction left unmatched. The CDR3 region is CASRKGLAGVREQFF. As DNA, the CDR3 is TGTGCCAGCAGAAAAGGACTAGCGGGAGTTCGTGAGCAGTTCTTC. The full variable domain, rest sourced from reference TRBV7-9 and TRBJ2-1, is DTGVSQNPRHKITKRGQNVTFRCDPISEHNRLYWYRQTLGQGPEFLTYFQNEAQLEKSRLLSDRFSAERPKGSFSTLEIQRTEQGDSAMYLCASRKGLAGVREQFFGPGTRLTVL.

The gene calls are TRBV9 and TRBJ2-7; TRBD1 matches 7 bases. CDR3 length: 15 residues. Losses at the gene ends were 4 bases for V and 4 bases for J; bases not matched to a gene: 11. From germline, CDR1 is SGDLS and CDR2 YYNGEE. The CDR3 here is CASSPARDRVYEQYF. The CDR3 DNA reads TGTGCCAGCAGCCCAGCTAGGGACAGAGTTTACGAGCAGTACTTC.

The chain has TRBV27 and TRBJ2-1; 9 nucleotides align to TRBD2. V lost 0 bases and J lost 9; bases outside the gene matches: 6. Germline V gives CDR1 MNHEY, CDR2 SMNVEV (reference sequence). CDR3 length equals 15 residues. The CDR3 bases are TGTGCCAGCAGTTTATCGTTAGCGGGAGTATTTGAGCAGTTCTTC. As protein: CASSLSLAGVFEQFF.

CDR3 sequence reads: CASSLLRATNEQFF. CDR3 coding DNA: TGTGCCAGCAGTTTACTGCGGGCCACGAATGAGCAGTTCTTC. The V and J genes are TRBV27 and TRBJ2-1, with a tentative D call TRBD2 (5 bases). Per germline, CDR1 MNHEY and CDR2 SMNVEV (reference sequence). V was cut by 2 bases and J by 7 bases, with 12 bases left in between. The CDR3 length is 14 residues.

V usage is TRBV6-2 or TRBV6-3 and J usage is TRBJ2-7; unclear D gene. The germline V gene has CDR1 MNHEY and CDR2 SVGEGT. V lost 2 bases, J lost 0 bases, and 5 bases lay in between. The CDR3 extends over 13 amino acids. CDR3 in amino acids: CASSYRLSYEQYF. CDR3 nucleotides: TGTGCCAGCAGTTACCGACTCTCCTACGAGCAGTACTTC.

This rearrangement joins TRBV28 to TRBJ1-1; TRBD1 agrees at 7 bases. CDR3 size: 16 residues. Trimming removed 6 bases from V and 7 bases from J; junction bases left unmatched: 17. Germline V lookup: CDR1 MDHEN, CDR2 SYDVKM. Here the CDR3 reads CASRGRTGDQRGEAFF. CDR3 DNA sequence: TGTGCCAGCAGAGGCAGGACAGGTGATCAGCGAGGTGAAGCTTTCTTT.

The chain carries TRBV6-1 and TRBJ1-1; D possibly corresponds to TRBD1 (6 bases). The CDR3 covers 14 residues. Germline V gene data show CDR1 as MNHNS and CDR2 as SASEGT. Trimming shortened V by 3 bases and J by 4 bases, and 12 bases separated the two germline ends. CDR3 DNA sequence: TGTGCCAGCAGTGAGACAGGTTCGGGCACTGAAGCTTTCTTT. Its protein product is CASSETGSGTEAFF.

The chain has TRBV2 and TRBJ2-7, with D tentatively TRBD1 (6 bases). From germline, CDR1 is SNHLY and CDR2 FYNNEI. Trimming pared 4 bases from V and 4 bases from J, leaving 14 bases between. CDR3 size: 14 residues. The CDR3 here is CASSVQGHFYEQYF. In nucleotides, the CDR3 is TGTGCCAGCAGTGTACAGGGCCATTTTTACGAGCAGTACTTC.

The chain employs TRBV5-8 and TRBJ1-1; D is perhaps TRBD1 (5 bases). V lost 4 bases and J lost 1, with 14 bases in between. The CDR3 loop spans 15 amino acids. The germline V gene encodes CDR1 SGHTS and CDR2 YDEGEE. CDR3 DNA sequence: TGTGCCAGCAGCATCGGACAAACCGCGAACACTGAAGCTTTCTTT. It specifies CASSIGQTANTEAFF. The full variable domain, with the rest looked up from reference TRBV5-8 and TRBJ1-1, is EAGVTQSPTHLIKTRGQQATLRCSPISGHTSVYWYQQALGLGLQFLLWYDEGEERNRGNFPPRFSGRQFPNYSSELNVNALELEDSALYLCASSIGQTANTEAFFGQGTRLTVV.

The V and J genes are TRBV5-4 and TRBJ1-4; D is ambiguous. This CDR3 has 11 amino acids. Germline CDR1 SGHNT, CDR2 YYREEE (reference sequence). Trimming pared 0 bases from V and 12 bases from J, leaving 6 bases between. CDR3 loop: CASSLGPELFF. The CDR3 bases are TGTGCCAGCAGCTTGGGGCCCGAACTGTTTTTT.

The J gene is TRBJ2-7, the V gene TRBV11-2; D is perhaps TRBD1 (5 bases). Germline V lookup: CDR1 SGHAT, CDR2 FQNNGV. The CDR3 covers 15 residues. Trimming stripped 5 bases from V and 1 base from J, with 15 bases between. The CDR3 bases are TGTGCCAGCAGCGACTGGTCAGGGAATTCCTACGAGCAGTACTTC. Encoded protein: CASSDWSGNSYEQYF.

This chain links TRBV28 with TRBJ1-6, with 8 nucleotides matching TRBD1. The CDR3 is 19 amino acids. Per the germline V gene, CDR1 is MDHEN and CDR2 is SYDVKM. The ends lost 2 bases at V and 0 bases at J; junction bases unmatched: 9. CDR3 nucleotides: TGTGCCAGCAGTTTAAGGGGGACAGGACTTAGCTCCTATAATTCACCCCTCCACTTT. Its protein is CASSLRGTGLSSYNSPLHF.

This clone is judged hyperexpanded. This rearrangement joins TRBV30 to TRBJ2-3; TRBD2 is a possible D gene (6 bases). V gave up 3 bases and J gave up 5 bases, with 15 bases separating them. The length of the CDR3 is 14 residues. Germline V gene data show CDR1 as GTSNPN and CDR2 as SVGIG (reference sequence). The CDR3 sequence is CAWRGGITGDTQYF. The CDR3 bases are TGTGCCTGGAGGGGGGGTATTACGGGAGATACGCAGTATTTT.

The rearrangement uses TRBV11-3 and TRBJ2-1; the D gene is possibly TRBD1 (6 bases). Per the germline V gene, CDR1 is SGHNT and CDR2 is YENEEA. Trimming left V 0 bases short and J 2 bases short, with 8 bases between. The CDR3 loop spans 15 amino acids. The CDR3 protein is CASSLDRGAYNEQFF. Written as DNA, the CDR3 is TGTGCCAGCAGCTTAGACAGGGGCGCCTACAATGAGCAGTTCTTC.

This chain links TRBV7-9 with TRBJ1-3; unclear D gene. The V and J ends lost 4 bases and 0 bases respectively, with 16 bases between them. The CDR3 loop spans 17 amino acids. Looked up from germline, CDR1 is SEHNR and CDR2 is FQNEAQ (reference sequence). CDR3 sequence: CASSSSTEFYSGNTIYF. CDR3 DNA: TGTGCCAGCAGCTCCTCGACGGAGTTCTACTCTGGAAACACCATATATTTT. Full variable domain (outside the CDR3, taken from reference TRBV7-9 and TRBJ1-3): DTGVSQNPRHKITKRGQNVTFRCDPISEHNRLYWYRQTLGQGPEFLTYFQNEAQLEKSRLLSDRFSAERPKGSFSTLEIQRTEQGDSAMYLCASSSSTEFYSGNTIYFGEGSWLTVV.

This chain uses TRBV12-3 or TRBV12-4 with TRBJ1-2, with D unclear. This CDR3 comprises 11 residues. Trimming cost V 5 bases and J 6 bases, with 7 bases left between them. The CDR3 reads CASSRGDGYTF. The CDR3 region has the DNA TGTGCCAGCAGTCGAGGAGATGGCTACACCTTC.

The chain is built from TRBV5-1 and TRBJ1-3; tentative D call: TRBD1 (5 bases). V lost 1 base and J 2 bases, leaving 10 bases between the germline ends. Germline lookup yields CDR1 SGHRS and CDR2 YFSETQ. The CDR3 is 15 residues long. CDR3 in amino acids: CASSLTGYPGNTIYF. CDR3 coding DNA: TGCGCCAGCAGCTTGACAGGCTATCCTGGAAACACCATATATTTT.